The T cell receptor (beta chain) described here comes from a study of early T cells in non-severe SARS-CoV-2 infection. In the study overall: Sequencing input comprised bulk RNA from unsorted whole blood; chain pairing was not available. Study-wide results and limits: VDJdb matching favored anti-spike CD8 responses, missing private and CD4 specificities.

Unique molecular identifiers were affixed to single, distinct cDNA molecules. One entry per CDR3 protein results from TCRdb running MiXCR on the 5' RACE reads. This sample has fewer than 55,000 distinct CDR3 sequences, with roughly 9.2% found just once. This clonotype was picked up a small number of times. Its antigen is still unknown. Germline assignment: CDR1 KGHSH and CDR2 LQKENI. This CDR3 spans 15 amino acids. V trimming: 3 bases; J trimming: 2 bases; junction bases outside the gene matches: 1. This clonotype originated in an adult who was a healthcare worker with PCR-confirmed SARS-CoV-2 infection or an uninfected control (not recorded which). The V and J genes are TRBV18 and TRBJ2-2, with 9 bases aligning to TRBD2. Material: whole blood. CDR3 DNA sequence: TGTGCCAGCTCACCGACTAGCGGCAACACCGGGGAGCTGTTTTTT. This codes for CASSPTSGNTGELFF. Using reference TRBV18 and TRBJ2-2 for the parts outside the CDR3, the full variable domain is NAGVMQNPRHLVRRRGQEARLRCSPMKGHSHVYWYRQLPEEGLKFMVYLQKENIIDESGMPKERFSAEFPKEGPSILRIQQVVRGDSAAYFCASSPTSGNTGELFFGEGSRLTVL.